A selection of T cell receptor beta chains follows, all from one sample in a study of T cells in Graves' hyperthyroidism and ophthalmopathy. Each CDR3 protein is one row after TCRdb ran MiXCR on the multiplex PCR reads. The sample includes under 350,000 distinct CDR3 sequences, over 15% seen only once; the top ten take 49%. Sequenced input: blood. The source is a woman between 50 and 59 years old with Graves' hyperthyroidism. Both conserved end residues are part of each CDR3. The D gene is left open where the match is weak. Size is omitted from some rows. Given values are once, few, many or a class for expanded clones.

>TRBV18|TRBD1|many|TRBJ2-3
CASSPGTGETTQYF
TGTGCCAGCTCACCGGGGACAGGGGAGACTACGCAGTATTTT
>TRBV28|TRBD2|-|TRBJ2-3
CASSFGGAEDTQYF
TGTGCCAGCAGTTTCGGGGGGGCCGAGGATACGCAGTATTTT
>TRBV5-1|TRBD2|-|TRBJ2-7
CASSLAGTSGYEQYF
TGCGCCAGCAGCTTGGCCGGGACTAGCGGCTACGAGCAGTACTTC
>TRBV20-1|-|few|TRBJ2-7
CSAAPVAYEQYF
TGCAGTGCAGCCCCCGTGGCGTACGAGCAGTACTTC
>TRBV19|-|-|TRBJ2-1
CASSILGNSYNEQFF
TGTGCCAGTAGTATACTGGGCAACTCCTACAATGAGCAGTTCTTC
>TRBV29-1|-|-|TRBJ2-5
CSVAGHRMETQYF
TGCAGCGTTGCGGGACATCGTATGGAGACCCAGTACTTC
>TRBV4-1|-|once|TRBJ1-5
CASSQGVLDSVYQPQHF
TGCGCCAGCAGCCAAGGAGTCTTGGACAGCGTGTATCAGCCCCAGCATTTT
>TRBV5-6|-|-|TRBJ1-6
CASSLPNLGSPLHF
TGTGCCAGCAGCTTGCCTAACCTGGGCTCACCCCTCCACTTT
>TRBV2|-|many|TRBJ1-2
CASSADANYGYTF
TGTGCCAGCAGTGCGGACGCCAACTATGGCTACACCTTC
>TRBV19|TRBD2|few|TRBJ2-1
CASSPTSGSGNEQFF
TGTGCCAGTAGTCCCACTAGCGGGAGCGGGAATGAGCAGTTCTTC
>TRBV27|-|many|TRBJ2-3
CASSSRVADTQYF
TGTGCCAGCAGTTCAAGGGTGGCAGATACGCAGTATTTT
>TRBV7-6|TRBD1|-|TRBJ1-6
CASSLGQGGDSPLHF
TGTGCCAGCAGCTTAGGACAGGGCGGGGATTCACCCCTCCACTTT
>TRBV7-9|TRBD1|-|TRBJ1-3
CASSKGQGYTIYF
TGTGCCAGCAGCAAGGGACAGGGTTACACCATATATTTT
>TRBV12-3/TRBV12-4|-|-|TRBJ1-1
CASSLGPQGSYTEAFF
TGTGCCAGCAGTTTAGGCCCCCAGGGTTCGTACACTGAAGCTTTCTTT
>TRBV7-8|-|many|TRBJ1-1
CASSTFAVNTEAFF
TGTGCCAGCAGCACCTTTGCTGTAAACACTGAAGCTTTCTTT
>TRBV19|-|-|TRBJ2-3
CASRNYRITDTQYF
TGTGCCAGTAGGAACTACAGAATCACAGATACGCAGTATTTT
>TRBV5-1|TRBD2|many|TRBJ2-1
CASSPALAGGSYNEQFF
TGCGCCAGCAGTCCTGCCTTAGCGGGTGGATCCTACAATGAGCAGTTCTTC
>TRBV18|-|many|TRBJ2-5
CASSPQGRGETQYF
TGTGCCAGCTCACCTCAGGGGAGAGGCGAGACCCAGTACTTC
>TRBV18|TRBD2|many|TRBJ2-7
CASSPRGLAGDSEQYF
TGTGCCAGCTCACCACGGGGACTAGCGGGAGACTCCGAGCAGTACTTC
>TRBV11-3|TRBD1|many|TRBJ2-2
CASGDRAGELFF
TGTGCCAGCGGCGACAGGGCCGGGGAGCTGTTTTTT
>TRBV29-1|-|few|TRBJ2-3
CSVGGPSPPQYF
TGCAGCGTTGGAGGACCTTCCCCTCCGCAGTATTTT
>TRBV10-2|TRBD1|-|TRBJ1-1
CASRRGQGNTEAFF
TGCGCCAGCAGAAGGGGACAGGGGAACACTGAAGCTTTCTTT
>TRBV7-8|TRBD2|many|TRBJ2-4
CASSLISGGALAKNIQYF
TGTGCCAGCAGCTTAATTAGCGGGGGGGCACTAGCCAAAAACATTCAGTACTTC
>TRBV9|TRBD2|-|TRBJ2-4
CASSVGGLGIQYF
TGTGCCAGCAGCGTGGGGGGACTAGGCATTCAGTACTTC
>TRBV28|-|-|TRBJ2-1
CASSLPRETQFF
TGTGCCAGCAGTTTGCCACGAGAGACCCAGTTCTTC
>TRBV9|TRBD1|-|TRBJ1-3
CASSADRGSGNTIYF
TGTGCCAGCAGCGCCGACAGGGGCTCTGGAAACACCATATATTTT
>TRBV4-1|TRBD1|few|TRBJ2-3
CASSPTGGGDTQYF
TGCGCCAGCAGTCCCACAGGGGGCGGAGATACGCAGTATTTT
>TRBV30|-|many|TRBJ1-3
CAWRARDSSGNTIYF
TGTGCCTGGAGGGCCCGGGATTCCTCTGGAAACACCATATATTTT
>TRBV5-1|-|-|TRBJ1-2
CASSFLEAHPNYGYTF
TGCGCCAGCAGCTTTCTAGAGGCCCACCCAAACTATGGCTACACCTTC
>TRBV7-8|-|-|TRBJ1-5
CASSLAQRTDSNQPQHF
TGTGCCAGCAGCTTAGCCCAAAGGACGGATAGCAATCAGCCCCAGCATTTT
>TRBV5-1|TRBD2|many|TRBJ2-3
CASSLQASGIVDTQYF
TGCGCCAGCAGCTTGCAGGCTAGCGGGATCGTAGATACGCAGTATTTT
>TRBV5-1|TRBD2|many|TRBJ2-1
CASRPLAGGLDEQFF
TGCGCCAGCAGACCACTAGCGGGGGGGCTCGATGAGCAGTTCTTC
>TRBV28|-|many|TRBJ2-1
CASTGSGGTSYNEQFF
TGTGCCAGCACTGGGAGTGGGGGGACATCCTACAATGAGCAGTTCTTC
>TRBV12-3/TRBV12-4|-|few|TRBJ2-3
CTSRRTDTQYF
TGTACCAGCAGAAGGACAGATACGCAGTATTTT
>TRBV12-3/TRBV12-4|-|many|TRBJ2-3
CASSLRSGVDTQYF
TGTGCCAGCAGTTTAAGGTCGGGTGTGGATACGCAGTATTTT
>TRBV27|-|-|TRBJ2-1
CASSLSPSYEQFF
TGTGCCAGCAGTTTATCCCCATCCTACGAGCAGTTCTTC
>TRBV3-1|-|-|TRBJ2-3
CASRVGAADTQYF
TGTGCCAGCAGGGTGGGAGCGGCAGATACGCAGTATTTT
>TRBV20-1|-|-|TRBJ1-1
CSARGEGGVTEAFF
TGCAGTGCTAGGGGGGAGGGCGGTGTGACTGAAGCTTTCTTT
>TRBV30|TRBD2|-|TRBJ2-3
CAWSVRGSGRFGNTQYF
TGTGCCTGGAGTGTACGAGGTAGCGGGAGATTCGGAAATACGCAGTATTTT
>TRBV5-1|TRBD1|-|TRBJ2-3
CASSLRDSSTDTQYF
TGTGCCAGCAGCTTAAGGGACAGCAGCACAGATACGCAGTATTTT
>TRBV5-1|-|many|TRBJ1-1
CASSLGSGNTEAFF
TGTGCCAGCAGCCTAGGGAGCGGGAACACTGAAGCTTTCTTT
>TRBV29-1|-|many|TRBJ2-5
CSVEEGARETQYF
TGCAGCGTTGAAGAAGGGGCCAGAGAGACCCAGTACTTC
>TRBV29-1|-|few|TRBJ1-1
CSVEGYEGGTEAFF
TGCAGCGTTGAAGGGTATGAGGGAGGCACTGAAGCTTTCTTT
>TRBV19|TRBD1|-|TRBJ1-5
CASSRDRGLDQPQHF
TGTGCCAGTAGTAGGGACAGGGGGCTGGATCAGCCCCAGCATTTT
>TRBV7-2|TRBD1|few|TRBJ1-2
CDSSRDRGLDGYTF
TGTGACAGCAGCCGGGACAGGGGGCTGGATGGCTACACCTTC
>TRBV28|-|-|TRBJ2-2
CASSGQGSTGELFF
TGTGCCAGCAGCGGTCAGGGGAGCACCGGGGAGCTGTTTTTT
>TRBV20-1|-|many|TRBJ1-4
CSARVRDNHEKLFF
TGCAGTGCTAGAGTCCGGGACAACCATGAAAAACTGTTTTTT
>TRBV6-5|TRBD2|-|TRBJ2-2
CASSYSGLAGSLYTGELFF
TGTGCCAGCAGTTACTCGGGACTAGCGGGAAGTTTGTACACCGGGGAGCTGTTTTTT
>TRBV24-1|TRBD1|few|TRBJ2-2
CATGDPGTVPPGELFF
TGTGCCACCGGTGATCCGGGGACAGTTCCTCCCGGGGAGCTGTTTTTT
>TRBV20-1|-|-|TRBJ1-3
CSARLGSGNTIYF
TGCAGTGCGAGGCTGGGCTCTGGAAACACCATATATTTT
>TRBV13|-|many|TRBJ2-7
CASSLGRPAHEQYF
TGTGCCAGCAGCTTAGGCCGGCCTGCCCACGAGCAGTACTTC
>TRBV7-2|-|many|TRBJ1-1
CASSLDLQNTEAFF
TGTGCCAGCAGCTTAGATCTTCAGAACACTGAAGCTTTCTTT
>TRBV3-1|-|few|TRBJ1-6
CASSQEFGALYNSPLHF
TGTGCCAGCAGCCAAGAGTTCGGGGCCCTCTATAATTCACCCCTCCACTTT
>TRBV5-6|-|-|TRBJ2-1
CASSLWSGKAYNEQFF
TGTGCCAGCAGCTTGTGGTCAGGGAAAGCCTACAATGAGCAGTTCTTC
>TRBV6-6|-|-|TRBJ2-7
CASSYSGAYEQYF
TGTGCCAGCAGTTACTCCGGGGCCTACGAGCAGTACTTC